Each of the 2 T cell receptor beta chains below was sequenced from the same sample in a study of blood T cell repertoires in COVID-19. The data were produced by immunoSEQ multiplex PCR, yet TCRdb's version contains in-frame clones alone and is incomplete. The sample has around 150,000 clones; around three quarters are singletons. The source material was peripheral blood. All receptors come from a man aged 60 to 69 with acute or convalescent COVID-19.

The J gene is TRBJ1-5, the V gene TRBV7-9, with 8 bases aligning to TRBD1. Looked up from germline, CDR1 is SEHNR and CDR2 is FQNEAQ (reference sequence). The CDR3 extends over 15 amino acids. With V trimmed by 5 bases and J by 2 bases, 5 bases remained unmatched. The CDR3 loop is CASSGDRWGNQPQHF. The CDR3 DNA reads as TGTGCCAGCAGCGGGGACAGGTGGGGCAATCAGCCCCAGCATTTT.

The chain couples TRBV10-3 to TRBJ2-7; TRBD1 aligns across 10 bases. This CDR3 has 14 residues. Germline V CDR1 and CDR2: ENHRY, SYGVKD. V lost 6 bases and J lost 13; bases outside the gene matches: 15. DNA for the CDR3: TGTGCCATCAGCGAGACCGGGACAGGGGACTCTCTCTACTTC. It yields the protein CAISETGTGDSLYF.